The rows below give T cell receptor beta chains drawn from one sample of a study of blood T cell repertoires in COVID-19. Sequencing was performed with immunoSEQ multiplex PCR; in TCRdb, only in-frame clones are kept and a portion is missing. This table holds 52,000 or so clones, 65% to 85% found once. Source material: peripheral blood. The receptors were gathered from a man between 65 and 85 years old with active COVID-19. The CDR3 runs from the conserved cysteine through the conserved F or W. A D gene is named only where the DNA matches it firmly. Expanded clones get a size class; other rows say once, few or many, or leave the size out.

few	-	TRBV5-1	TRBJ2-2	TGCGCCAGCAGCTCAAAGGACTATAGCACCGGGGAGCTGTTTTTT	CASSSKDYSTGELFF
-	TRBD2	TRBV5-1	TRBJ2-2	TGCGCCAGCACGACTAGCGGGAGTTTCACCGGGGAGCTGTTTTTT	CASTTSGSFTGELFF
-	TRBD2	TRBV7-2	TRBJ2-3	TGTGCCAGCAGCTCCGGACTAGCGGGGGGGGGAGATACGCAGTATTTT	CASSSGLAGGGDTQYF
once	-	TRBV6-2/TRBV6-3	TRBJ2-7	TGTGCCAGCAGTTACGACCCGGGACTTGGATACGAGCAGTACTTC	CASSYDPGLGYEQYF
-	-	TRBV28	TRBJ1-6	TGTGCCAGCAGACGGAGTGACAGGTTGAATTCACCCCTCCACTTT	CASRRSDRLNSPLHF
-	-	TRBV5-1	TRBJ2-5	TGCGCCAGCTCGCGCGGGGTTGAAGAGACCCAGTACTTC	CASSRGVEETQYF
-	-	TRBV3-1/TRBV3-2	TRBJ1-5	TGTGCCAGCAGCCAAGGGACAAATGGGAGCAATCAGCCCCAGCATTTT	CASSQGTNGSNQPQHF
-	TRBD1	TRBV7-9	TRBJ2-5	TGTGCCAGCAGCCGAGTCGGACAGGGACCAGAGACCCAGTACTTC	CASSRVGQGPETQYF
-	-	TRBV6-1	TRBJ2-2	TGTGCCAGCAGTGAAGCAGGGGGGGGAAGCACCGGGGAGCTGTTTTTT	CASSEAGGGSTGELFF
-	-	TRBV6-2/TRBV6-3	TRBJ2-7	TGTGCCAGCAGTTACGAGCGCTACGAGCAGTACTTC	CASSYERYEQYF
-	TRBD1	TRBV5-1	TRBJ1-1	TGCGCCAGCAGCCGGACGGCACAGGGGATGAACACTGAAGCTTTCTTT	CASSRTAQGMNTEAFF
few	TRBD1	TRBV7-3	TRBJ1-3	TGTGCCAGCAGCTTGCAACAGGGGCAGGGAAACACCATATATTTT	CASSLQQGQGNTIYF
-	-	TRBV19	TRBJ1-2	TGTGCCAGTAGTACATCGCGGCAGGGAAGTTTCGGCTATGGCTACACCTTC	CASSTSRQGSFGYGYTF
-	-	TRBV19	TRBJ1-1	TGTGCCAGTAGTATGCGGTACGGGTCAGCTTTCTTT	CASSMRYGSAFF
-	-	TRBV29-1	TRBJ1-2	TGCAGCGTTGGGGGTGGGCAGCATGGAGGAGGCTACACCTTC	CSVGGGQHGGGYTF
once	-	TRBV4-3	TRBJ2-1	TGCGCCAGCAGCCAGAGGGGTCGCGGGGTCTCCTACAATGAGCAGTTCTTC	CASSQRGRGVSYNEQFF
-	TRBD2	TRBV2	TRBJ2-3	TGTGCCAGCAGTCCCCGGACTAGCGGGGGCCGGGGCACAGATACGCAGTATTTT	CASSPRTSGGRGTDTQYF
-	-	TRBV11-3	TRBJ2-1	TGTGCCAGCAGCCTTGACTTCTCTTACAATGAGCAGTTCTTC	CASSLDFSYNEQFF
once	-	TRBV9	TRBJ2-1	TGTGCCAGCAGCGCCGGAGCTAGCGCGGGGAGCTCCTACAATGAGCAGTTCTTC	CASSAGASAGSSYNEQFF
-	TRBD2	TRBV2	TRBJ2-1	TGTGCCAGCAGATCATTCACAGCGGGAGTTATCGATGAGCAGTTCTTC	CASRSFTAGVIDEQFF
-	-	TRBV19	TRBJ1-6	TGTGCCAGTAGTGGGCGGGCTAATTCACCCCTCCACTTT	CASSGRANSPLHF
-	-	TRBV5-5	TRBJ1-3	TGTGCCAGCAGCTTGAGGGGCGACTCTGGAAACACCATATATTTT	CASSLRGDSGNTIYF
-	-	TRBV28	TRBJ1-1	TGTGCCAGCAAACTAACGCAGGGTCGGACTGAAGCTTTCTTT	CASKLTQGRTEAFF
-	-	TRBV28	TRBJ2-7	TGTGCCAGCAGTGGCCAGGGGAACTACGAGCAGTACTTC	CASSGQGNYEQYF
few	-	TRBV18	TRBJ1-5	TGTGCCAGCTCCACAGGATTAGATCAGCCCCAGCATTTT	CASSTGLDQPQHF
-	-	TRBV5-1	TRBJ2-5	TGCGCCAGCAGCTTGGTCCCCCGGGGCCAAGAGACCCAGTACTTC	CASSLVPRGQETQYF
-	TRBD2	TRBV14	TRBJ2-1	TGTGCCAGCAGCTTCCAAGCGGGACCCACCAATGAGCAGTTCTTC	CASSFQAGPTNEQFF
once	-	TRBV5-4	TRBJ2-7	TGTGCCAGCAGCGCCGGGACCTACGAGCAGTACTTC	CASSAGTYEQYF
-	TRBD1	TRBV27	TRBJ2-1	TGTGCCAGCAGTTCTCTGGGACAGAGGTACAATGAGCAGTTCTTC	CASSSLGQRYNEQFF
-	TRBD1	TRBV28	TRBJ1-5	TGTGCCAGCAGCCGCGACAGGGGGCTAAGCAATCAGCCCCAGCATTTT	CASSRDRGLSNQPQHF
-	TRBD1	TRBV30	TRBJ1-5	TGTGCCTGGGGACGGACAGGGAATTATCAGCCCCAGCATTTT	CAWGRTGNYQPQHF
-	TRBD2	TRBV5-6	TRBJ2-1	TGTGCCAGCAGCTCTTCTAGCGGGAGGGCCCTCAATGAGCAGTTCTTC	CASSSSSGRALNEQFF
-	-	TRBV6-6	TRBJ1-5	TGTGCCAGTGCCCGGGACAACTATAGCAATCAGCCCCAGCATTTT	CASARDNYSNQPQHF
-	TRBD1	TRBV3-1/TRBV3-2	TRBJ2-1	TGTGCCAGCAGCCAAGGGGGACAGGGGGTATACAATGAGCAGTTCTTC	CASSQGGQGVYNEQFF
-	-	TRBV6-5	TRBJ2-7	TGTGCCAGCAGTCGACTAGGGACCTACGAGCAGTACTTC	CASSRLGTYEQYF
many	-	TRBV9	TRBJ2-3	TGTGCCAGCAGCTTCCGGGGTAGCGGAGATACGCAGTATTTT	CASSFRGSGDTQYF
-	TRBD1	TRBV7-9	TRBJ1-6	TGTGCCAGCAGCGCCCGGGACAGGTACTCACCCCTCCACTTT	CASSARDRYSPLHF
-	TRBD2	TRBV28	TRBJ2-1	TGTGCCAGCAGTCCCCCGGGTAGCGGGAGGAACAATGAGCAGTTCTTC	CASSPPGSGRNNEQFF
few	-	TRBV2	TRBJ2-1	TGTGCCAGCATCTCCGAAAGGGGGAATGAGCAGTTCTTC	CASISERGNEQFF
-	TRBD2	TRBV7-2	TRBJ2-1	TGTGCCAGCAGCTTAGTTTGGGGACTAGCGGAAACGGCCTACAATGAGCAGTTCTTC	CASSLVWGLAETAYNEQFF
-	TRBD2	TRBV6-2/TRBV6-3	TRBJ2-1	TGTGCCAGCAGTACCTTTACCAGCGGGATCTACAATGAGCAGTTCTTC	CASSTFTSGIYNEQFF
-	TRBD1	TRBV7-2	TRBJ2-7	TGTGCCAGCAGCTACCGACAGGGTAAGATCGAGCAGTACTTC	CASSYRQGKIEQYF
-	-	TRBV28	TRBJ1-2	TGTGCCAGTAATACGGACTATGGCTACACCTTC	CASNTDYGYTF
-	-	TRBV3-1/TRBV3-2	TRBJ2-7	TGTGCCAGCAGCCAAGATCCCAGGCATGCCTACGAGCAGTACTTC	CASSQDPRHAYEQYF
once	TRBD2	TRBV5-1	TRBJ2-1	TGCGCCAGCTCCGGGGGAGGGTCGGGGAATGAGCAGTTCTTC	CASSGGGSGNEQFF
-	-	TRBV9	TRBJ2-7	TGTGCCAGCAGCGTAGATCCTAGCGTGACCTACGAGCAGTACTTC	CASSVDPSVTYEQYF
-	TRBD1	TRBV19	TRBJ2-7	TGTGCCAGTCTCCGGGACAGGAAGTACGAGCAGTACTTC	CASLRDRKYEQYF
once	-	TRBV21-1	TRBJ1-2	TGTGCCAGCGGGCGTCTGCGTGCCCCAAATTTAAATGGCTACACCTTC	CASGRLRAPNLNGYTF
-	-	TRBV5-5	TRBJ1-5	TGTGCCAGCAGCTTGGTGGTAGGGGGTAAAATGGCCCAGCATTTT	CASSLVVGGKMAQHF
once	TRBD2	TRBV27	TRBJ2-2	TGTGCCAGCAGTTTGAGTAGCGGGACGAACACCGGGGAGCTGTTTTTT	CASSLSSGTNTGELFF
-	-	TRBV4-3	TRBJ2-1	TGCGCCAGCAGCCAGGGGCAGGGCAATGAGCAGTTCTTC	CASSQGQGNEQFF
-	-	TRBV28	TRBJ1-4	TGTGCCAGCAGTTTGAGGGCCGAAGAAAAACTGTTTTTT	CASSLRAEEKLFF
-	-	TRBV7-9	TRBJ1-1	TGTGCCAGCAGCTTAGGTACAGGGACCACTGAAGCTTTCTTT	CASSLGTGTTEAFF
-	-	TRBV27	TRBJ1-6	TGTGCCAGCAGTTTAATGGAGGGCCGGTCACCCCTCCACTTT	CASSLMEGRSPLHF
-	-	TRBV10-3	TRBJ1-1	TGTGCCATCAGTTTCGGGGGGAACACTGAAGCTTTCTTT	CAISFGGNTEAFF
once	TRBD2	TRBV6-2/TRBV6-3	TRBJ2-7	TGTGCCAGCAGTTACTTCTCCACTTTCCGCGGGAGGGCAGGCGAGCAGTACTTC	CASSYFSTFRGRAGEQYF